Listed here are 11 T cell receptor beta chains from one sample, sequenced in a study of blood T cell repertoires in COVID-19. Assay: immunoSEQ multiplex PCR; the TCRdb copy retains only in-frame clones and omits some. The table lists roughly 250,000 clones, approximately 87% of them singletons. Sequenced sample: peripheral blood. The receptors derive from a woman in her 50s with acute or convalescent COVID-19.

This clone showed up just once. This rearrangement joins TRBV27 to TRBJ1-5; D remains ambiguous. The CDR3 sequence is 14 residues long. V was shortened by 3 bases and J by 6 bases, with 12 bases between the two germline ends. Germline lookup yields CDR1 MNHEY and CDR2 SMNVEV (reference sequence). CDR3 sequence reads: CASSFVHSGQPQHF. The CDR3 nucleotides are TGTGCCAGCAGTTTTGTCCATTCCGGTCAGCCCCAGCATTTT.

This chain connects TRBV6-1 to TRBJ2-5; 7 bases line up with TRBD2. The CDR3 consists of 14 residues. Looked up from germline, CDR1 is MNHNS and CDR2 is SASEGT. Trimming at V came to 2 bases and at J to 5 bases, leaving 5 bases not matched to a gene. CDR3 in DNA: TGTGCCAGCAGTGAATGGCAGGGAGGGGAGACCCAGTACTTC. Translation gives CASSEWQGGETQYF.

The CDR3 here is CSVEDLVGGPNEKLFF. CDR3 coding DNA: TGCAGCGTTGAAGATCTTGTGGGGGGGCCTAATGAAAAACTGTTTTTT. The J gene is TRBJ1-4, the V gene TRBV29-1, with D maybe TRBD1 (6 bases). This CDR3 has 16 residues. CDR1 is SQVTM, CDR2 ANQGSEA, per germline. V lost 0 bases to trimming and J lost 3 bases, with 14 bases between them.

J is TRBJ2-3 and V is TRBV13; a weak D match, TRBD2 (6 bases). The ends were cut back, 7 bases at V and 4 bases at J, with 12 bases in the middle. Germline assignment: CDR1 PRHDT and CDR2 FYEKMQ (reference sequence). CDR3 size: 13 residues. The CDR3 bases are TGTGCCAGCACCCCGCGGGGCGCAGATACGCAGTATTTT. This gives the protein CASTPRGADTQYF.

This sequence joins TRBV18 and TRBJ2-1; TRBD2 matches at 12 bases. Trimming cost V 2 bases and J 8 bases; bases outside gene matches: 10. Germline CDR1 is KGHSH and CDR2 is LQKENI. The CDR3 totals 17 residues. As DNA, the CDR3 is TGTGCCAGCTCACCAAGGGAGACTAGCGGGAGTGGTGATGAGCAGTTCTTC. Its protein is CASSPRETSGSGDEQFF.

The chain links TRBV18 to TRBJ1-5; D not certain. The germline V gene has CDR1 KGHSH and CDR2 LQKENI. The CDR3 runs to 12 residues. Trimming removed 3 bases from V and 4 bases from J, with 4 bases in between. The CDR3 reads CASSPRNQPQHF. DNA of the CDR3: TGTGCCAGCTCACCCCGGAATCAGCCCCAGCATTTT.

V gene TRBV18 combines with J gene TRBJ2-1, with D tentatively TRBD1 (6 bases). This CDR3 spans 13 amino acids. The V end lost 5 bases, the J end lost 5 bases, and 10 bases lay between the germline ends. Germline CDR1 reads KGHSH; CDR2 reads LQKENI. Written as DNA, the CDR3 is TGTGCCAGCTCATCGGACAGACACAATGAGCAGTTCTTC. Translated: CASSSDRHNEQFF.

The chain is built from TRBV5-1 and TRBJ2-7, with 8 bases aligning to TRBD1. The germline V gene encodes CDR1 SGHRS and CDR2 YFSETQ. This CDR3 spans 15 amino acids. J was trimmed by 5 bases and V by 4 bases; bases with no gene match: 11. CDR3 protein: CASSGGSRGLDEQYF. CDR3 in DNA: TGCGCCAGCAGCGGGGGGAGCAGGGGGCTCGACGAGCAGTACTTC.

The chain employs TRBV27 and TRBJ2-2; the D is unclear. Germline assignment: CDR1 MNHEY and CDR2 SMNVEV (reference sequence). The CDR3 totals 13 residues. Trimming shortened V by 2 bases and J by 1 base, and 2 bases separated the two germline ends. The CDR3 nucleotides are TGTGCCAGCAGTTTACGGAACACCGGGGAGCTGTTTTTT. Its protein is CASSLRNTGELFF.

The rearrangement links TRBV27 to TRBJ1-1, with D possibly being TRBD1 (6 bases). The CDR3 spans 14 residues. V gave up 6 bases and J gave up 0 bases, with 11 bases separating them. Germline V lookup: CDR1 MNHEY, CDR2 SMNVEV (reference sequence). For the CDR3, the DNA is TGTGCCAGCAGCGTGGACAGACTGAACACTGAAGCTTTCTTT. Protein: CASSVDRLNTEAFF.

This clone occurred once. The V and J genes are TRBV2 and TRBJ2-7, with D perhaps matching TRBD1 (6 bases). This CDR3 spans 14 amino acids. The V gene lost 2 bases and the J gene lost 0 bases, with 8 bases spanning the gap. Germline CDR1 and CDR2: SNHLY and FYNNEI. The CDR3 region is CASSENRDSYEQYF. The CDR3 bases are TGTGCCAGCAGTGAAAACAGGGACTCCTACGAGCAGTACTTC. The entire variable domain, with the rest obtained from reference TRBV2 and TRBJ2-7, is as follows: EPEVTQTPSHQVTQMGQEVILRCVPISNHLYFYWYRQILGQKVEFLVSFYNNEISEKSEIFDDQFSVERPDGSNFTLKIRSTKLEDSAMYFCASSENRDSYEQYFGPGTRLTVT.